This T cell receptor beta chain was sequenced in a study of blood T cells in healthy people across ages. Findings and caveats of the study: Correlation between TCR beta diversity and naive T cell percentage was strong.

Trimming pared 1 base from V and 0 bases from J, leaving 21 bases between. The CDR3 spans 20 residues. The germline V gene encodes CDR1 LGHNA and CDR2 YNFKEQ. Primed by a sample-barcoded 5' primer and a J-beta primer mix, a second PCR proceeded for about 6 to 11 cycles. TCRdb fed the 5' RACE reads into MiXCR, producing one record per CDR3 protein. The repertoire holds more than 900,000 distinct CDR3 sequences, with under 30% as singletons. Drawing of peripheral blood yielded about 10 milliliters from each donor. Comment on this clonotype: No antigen is known for it.

These data also featured in a second study, about T cells of mothers and their children. That work adds: Extraction yielded RNA that went, in full, into cDNA synthesis at approximately 1.4 ug per 15 ul. Each child contributed about 3 million TCR beta CDR3 reads, while each mother contributed over 8.5 million.

The clonotype was recovered from a girl aged 2 to 9 in good health. The V call is TRBV4-2, the J call TRBJ1-4; a weak D match, TRBD1 (5 bases). Sequences were obtained from blood. The CDR3 protein is CASSQGQGFLTTSTNEKLFF. For the CDR3, the DNA is TGTGCCAGCAGCCAAGGGCAGGGCTTCTTAACTACATCAACTAATGAAAAACTGTTTTTT.